Many counts were recorded for the clone carrying this T cell receptor beta chain. The antigen is unknown. Samples came from axillary lymph nodes draining the breast cancer. The data stem from a study of breast tumors, draining lymph nodes, adjacent tissues. CDR3 size: 13 residues. Germline V gene lookup returns CDR1 DFQATT and CDR2 SNEGSKA (reference sequence). The V segment lost 5 bases and the J segment 0 bases; nucleotides outside the gene matches: 4. TCRdb reprocessed the multiplex PCR reads via MiXCR and lists one record per CDR3 protein. This table has 160,000 or so distinct CDR3 sequences, 25% to 40% appearing once. Points from the study as a whole: Most tumor T cells seemingly derive from lymph node, then expand in tumor. Tumor repertoires ranked between lymph nodes and nontumor tissue in diversity, with V and J gene preferences. Luminal-like breast cancer showed significantly greater tumor-nontumor repertoire similarity than basal-like breast cancer did. Data only fit, rather than demonstrated, lymph node origin of most tumor T cells.

This TCR was sampled from a female donor with breast cancer. Some clones in this sample may be carry-over from other donors' samples. The chain combines TRBV20-1 with TRBJ2-7; 7 bases agree with TRBD2. The sample consisted of axillary lymph node tissue. CDR3 protein: CSAHSGLSYEQYF. The CDR3 DNA reads as TGCAGTGCTCATAGCGGGCTCTCCTACGAGCAGTACTTC.